A single sample gave rise to the 14 T cell receptor beta chains below, sequenced in a study of T cell repertoires in cytomegalovirus infection. For these TCRs, the target antigens are not known. From the reads, TCRdb called clonotypes with MiXCR, one entry per CDR3 protein. Here the sample spans roughly 120,000 distinct CDR3 sequences, approximately 30% being singletons. Sample: CD8+ T cells from cultured PBMCs, taken from culture after CMV antigen stimulation. The receptor set was obtained from a human donor in good health (CMV status not recorded). Some clones in this sample may be carry-over from other donors' samples.

This sequence joins TRBV4-3 and TRBJ1-2; 9 nucleotides line up with TRBD1. The CDR3 contains 15 residues. Germline CDR1 reads LGHNA; CDR2 reads YSLEER. V gave up 0 bases and J gave up 7 bases; unmatched junction bases: 6. In nucleotides, the CDR3 is TGCGCCAGCAGCCAAGAAGGGACAGGGACCTCTGGCTACACCTTC. It yields the protein CASSQEGTGTSGYTF.

A few counts support this clonotype. The genes are TRBV27 and TRBJ1-2, with 7 bases identical to TRBD1. CDR1 is MNHEY and CDR2 is SMNVEV in the germline V gene (reference sequence). V lost 4 bases, J lost 6 bases, and 8 bases stayed unmatched. The CDR3 is made up of 14 amino acids. The CDR3 DNA sequence: TGTGCCAGCAGTTATGTGGCAGGGGGAGATGGCTACACCTTC. This encodes CASSYVAGGDGYTF.

J is TRBJ2-3 and V is TRBV7-8, with TRBD1 matching over 8 bases. Per germline, CDR1 SGHVS and CDR2 FQNEAQ. J lost 7 bases, V lost 4 bases, and 13 bases had no gene match. The CDR3 runs to 16 residues. The CDR3, as DNA: TGTGCCAGCAGCTATTTAGGAGGACAGGGCCCCTATACGCAGTATTTT. Translated, it gives CASSYLGGQGPYTQYF. The whole variable domain, remainder taken from reference TRBV7-8 and TRBJ2-3, is GAGVSQSPRYKVAKRGQDVALRCDPISGHVSLFWYQQALGQGPEFLTYFQNEAQLDKSGLPSDRFFAERPEGSVSTLKIQRTQQEDSAVYLCASSYLGGQGPYTQYFGPGTRLTVL.

The rearrangement uses TRBV11-1 and TRBJ2-1; unclear D gene. The length of the CDR3 is 12 residues. The V end lost 3 bases, the J end lost 8 bases, and 8 bases lay between the germline ends. Germline CDR1 reads SGHAT; CDR2 reads FQDESV (reference sequence). This CDR3 reads CASSLGGHEQFF. The DNA for the CDR3 is TGTGCCAGCAGCTTGGGTGGGCATGAGCAGTTCTTC.

This clonotype was detected only a few times. The chain uses TRBV12-3 or TRBV12-4 and TRBJ2-7, with D tentatively TRBD2 (6 bases). V shed 3 bases and J shed 2 bases, with 14 bases lying between them. The CDR3 is 15 amino acids. CDR3 sequence: CASSFIPGGTYEQYF. CDR3 nucleotide sequence: TGTGCCAGCAGTTTTATCCCCGGGGGAACCTACGAGCAGTACTTC.

V is TRBV12-3 or TRBV12-4 and J is TRBJ2-1, with D perhaps matching TRBD2 (5 bases). Trimming left V 7 bases short and J 1 base short, with 11 bases between. The CDR3 contains 14 residues. This chain's CDR3 is CASNPAASYNEQFF. In DNA, the CDR3 is TGTGCCAGCAATCCAGCGGCTTCCTACAATGAGCAGTTCTTC.

This clonotype was recorded only once. The V and J genes are TRBV7-6 and TRBJ1-2; D unresolved. The CDR3 is made up of 13 amino acids. The germline gives CDR1 SGHVS, CDR2 FNYEAQ. V dropped 0 bases and J dropped 10 bases, with 12 bases sitting between them. The CDR3 protein is CASSLALIEDYTF. CDR3 sequence (DNA): TGTGCCAGCAGCTTAGCGTTAATCGAGGACTACACCTTC.

This rearrangement joins TRBV11-2 to TRBJ1-1; TRBD1 aligns across 7 bases. Per the germline V gene, CDR1 is SGHAT and CDR2 is FQNNGV. The CDR3 is 14 residues long. Unmatched junction bases numbered 7, after V lost 5 bases and J lost 4 bases. Written as DNA, the CDR3 is TGTGCCAGCAGCGCCAACCCAGGGGGCACTGAAGCTTTCTTT. Translated, it gives CASSANPGGTEAFF.

The chain recombines TRBV6-8 with TRBJ1-1; a possible D gene is TRBD1 (6 bases). The CDR3 loop spans 13 amino acids. Deletions cut 6 bases from V and 6 bases from J, with 14 bases between. Per germline, CDR1 MNHGY and CDR2 SAAAGT. The CDR3 coding sequence is TGTGCCAGCAGCCATCTTGGGGGCGCTGAAGCTTTCTTT. Amino acid sequence: CASSHLGGAEAFF.

A single count supports this clonotype. The chain links TRBV27 to TRBJ1-1; possibly TRBD1 for D (5 bases). Trimming took 1 base from V and 1 from J, leaving 10 bases between them. Germline V gives CDR1 MNHEY, CDR2 SMNVEV (reference sequence). This CDR3 region has 15 residues. The CDR3 here is CASSLLGGENTEAFF. The CDR3 DNA reads as TGTGCCAGCAGTTTATTGGGGGGGGAGAACACTGAAGCTTTCTTT.

The chain links TRBV12-3 or TRBV12-4 to TRBJ2-5; 7 bases match TRBD1. This CDR3 is 14 amino acids long. V trimming: 5 bases; J trimming: 0 bases; junction bases outside the gene matches: 3. The CDR3, as DNA: TGTGCCAGCAGTCTGACAGGGAACCAAGAGACCCAGTACTTC. The encoded protein is CASSLTGNQETQYF.

The chain couples TRBV7-8 to TRBJ2-3; D remains unclear. Germline assignment: CDR1 SGHVS and CDR2 FQNEAQ. Trimming pared 2 bases from V and 2 bases from J, leaving 17 bases between. The CDR3 is made up of 17 amino acids. In nucleotides, the CDR3 is TGTGCCAGCAGCTTACGCGATCTAGGGATGCTCACAGATACGCAGTATTTT. Amino acids: CASSLRDLGMLTDTQYF.

V and J are TRBV18 and TRBJ1-4; 7 bases align to TRBD1. This CDR3 has 15 amino acids. Trimming at V came to 5 bases and at J to 0 bases, leaving 3 bases not matched to a gene. Germline-derived CDR1 and CDR2 are KGHSH and LQKENI. The CDR3 loop reads CASSDRAATNEKLFF. DNA for the CDR3: TGTGCCAGCTCAGACAGGGCTGCAACTAATGAAAAACTGTTTTTT. Full variable domain (rest looked up from reference TRBV18 and TRBJ1-4): NAGVMQNPRHLVRRRGQEARLRCSPMKGHSHVYWYRQLPEEGLKFMVYLQKENIIDESGMPKERFSAEFPKEGPSILRIQQVVRGDSAAYFCASSDRAATNEKLFFGSGTQLSVL.

The table lists this clonotype with many counts. The chain has TRBV11-1 and TRBJ2-7; D is undetermined. With 1 base removed from V and 5 bases from J, the gap between germline ends came to 9 bases. CDR1 and CDR2 from the germline V gene are SGHAT and FQDESV (reference sequence). The CDR3 spans 13 residues. CDR3 amino acids: CASSLEWGHEQYF. CDR3 DNA: TGTGCCAGCAGCTTAGAGTGGGGTCACGAGCAGTACTTC.